The T cell receptor beta chain described here comes from a study of CD4 T cells in relation to SARS-CoV-2 and coronaviruses. Looking at the study overall: ViraFEST: roughly 10-day antigen culture of PBMCs, then TCR beta CDR3 sequencing.

Trimming shortened V by 5 bases and J by 5 bases, and 16 bases separated the two germline ends. Germline-derived CDR1 and CDR2 are SEHNR and FQNEAQ (reference sequence). The length of the CDR3 is 14 residues. As concerns this clone: Its antigen is unknown.

Assay used: immunoSEQ multiplex PCR; TCRdb lists only in-frame clones, some missing. The table includes approximately 27,000 clones, roughly four fifths detected once. CD4+ T cells from unexposed donors were obtained before the COVID-19 pandemic (2011-2018). The cells were cultured for about ten days before CD4+ T cells were isolated. Cells permitting, SARS-CoV-2 S/N and four cold-coronavirus spikes were tested on unexposed-donor CD4+ T cells. Input material: CD4+ T cells from PBMCs, cultured in vitro. This chain joins TRBV7-9 and TRBJ2-7; D is possibly TRBD2 (6 bases). This clonotype originated in a human donor in good health. The CDR3 region has the DNA TGTGCCAGCAGCCAAAGCGGAGGGTCCCACGAGCAGTACTTC. This encodes CASSQSGGSHEQYF.